This T cell receptor (beta chain) was profiled in a study of T cells in Graves' hyperthyroidism and ophthalmopathy (dated by TCRdb to about 2019). Broadly, across the study: Peripheral blood was sampled at the time of initial diagnosis, prior to any treatment. TCR V-J signatures able to tell the groups apart were searched for in a discovery cohort of 95 or so patients, of whom under 45 had Graves' ophthalmopathy and roughly 58 had stable Graves' hyperthyroidism. Whether ophthalmopathy could be predicted prospectively was tested in an independent validation cohort made up of roughly 19 hyperthyroidism patients plus 17 patients who later progressed to ophthalmopathy. The approximately 90 discovery patients were randomly split 7:3 into training and test sets. In addition, the study compared T-cell repertoires in thyroid tissue and in blood from roughly six Graves' hyperthyroidism patients. Once sampling was done, hyperthyroidism patients were given methimazole at a starting dose of 30 mg daily, whereas ophthalmopathy patients were given high-dose intravenous methylprednisolone. TCR Vbeta CDR3 sequencing of 135 peripheral blood samples (more than 40 ophthalmopathy, around 80 hyperthyroidism and some 17 progressor patients) is reported in the paper.

Stable Graves' hyperthyroidism was defined as the absence of progression to ophthalmopathy over 18 months of follow-up. The hyperthyroidism patients were between 18 and 65 years old and newly diagnosed, with a disease duration of less than 2 months. Any patient with an uncontrolled infection, another autoimmune disease, pregnancy or lactation was excluded. Diagnoses were based on clinical symptoms, serum thyroxine and TRAb, thyroid ultrasound and orbital computed tomography. Ficoll-Paque density gradient centrifugation was used to isolate PBMCs from about 9 ml of fresh peripheral blood. Total RNA was extracted using Trizol reagent, and RNA quality was assessed on an Agilent 2100 Bioanalyzer. This clonotype has a count of ten or more. Its cognate antigen has yet to be identified. No base qualities exist here, and no much larger clone lies one base off it. TCR beta CDR3 regions were amplified from RNA transcripts. A first-round RT-PCR of the TCR CDR3 used the HTBI primer set with the Qiagen OneStep RT-PCR kit. Libraries were constructed in a second round of multiplex PCR, after which size selection and purification were performed. Libraries were sequenced paired-end with 100 bp reads on an Illumina HiSeq2000. The authors processed their data as follows. SOAPnuke was used to process the raw data, with reads discarded if the reads contained adapters or uncalled bases, had a mean Phred below 15, or lacked an exact constant-primer or identifier match. COPE v1.2.5 was used to merge high-quality paired reads, and clonotypes were defined as unique nucleotide sequences. Clonotypes were aligned to IMGT TRBV, TRBD and TRBJ reference segments using MiTCR v1.1. The analysis was restricted to V-J combinations with a frequency above 0.0001, which together covered roughly 99% of the repertoires. A TCS score was defined as the ratio between F50 (clonal expansion) and ExV (chaos), using BLOSUM62-based TCRdist between CDR3 peptides within each V-J. Welch's t-statistics and random forest reduced several hundred V-J features to roughly 13, which were used in a naive Bayes classifier (R e1071). TCRdb itself trimmed the public reads at Q25 with fastp, ran MiXCR and retained productive beta chains. Rows matching on CDR3 protein sequence are summarized as one entry with the most common DNA and genes. TCRdb, not the authors, supplied the V and J calls. A total of about 720,000 distinct CDR3 sequences appear in this sample, roughly 17% of them only once. In total, the top ten clones hold 8.4% of the sample.

In the germline V gene (reference sequence), CDR1 corresponds to SEHNR and CDR2 to FQNEAQ. For this chain, trimming is 4 bases at the V end and 0 bases at the J end, and the number of junction bases without a gene match is 10. From its cysteine to its phenylalanine, the CDR3 spans 17 amino acids. The kept DNA is CDR3 alone, 51 bases in frame from the first base. Study-wide conclusions, independent of this receptor: In cross-validation, a model built on a 13 V-J signature told ophthalmopathy apart from stable hyperthyroidism with under 90% sensitivity and about 81% specificity, and in testing the same model reached 80%/75%. Most expanded thyroid clonotypes (frequency above 0.001) were also detected in blood, a finding suggesting that blood repertoires may reflect thyroid immune responses. In validation, the model predicted progression to ophthalmopathy with 60% to 71% sensitivity and less than 75% specificity, a median of roughly seven months before onset. Sample size was not statistically predetermined, and investigators were not blinded to group allocation.

The sample taken for sequencing was blood. The chain is made from TRBV7-9 and TRBJ2-3, with TRBD2 matching 7 junction bases. The receptor was isolated from a man between 18 and 35 years old with Graves' hyperthyroidism. The CDR3 sequence is CASSYPSGGPSTDTQYF. The sequenced DNA is TGTGCCAGCAGCTACCCTAGCGGAGGCCCTAGCACAGATACGCAGTATTTT.